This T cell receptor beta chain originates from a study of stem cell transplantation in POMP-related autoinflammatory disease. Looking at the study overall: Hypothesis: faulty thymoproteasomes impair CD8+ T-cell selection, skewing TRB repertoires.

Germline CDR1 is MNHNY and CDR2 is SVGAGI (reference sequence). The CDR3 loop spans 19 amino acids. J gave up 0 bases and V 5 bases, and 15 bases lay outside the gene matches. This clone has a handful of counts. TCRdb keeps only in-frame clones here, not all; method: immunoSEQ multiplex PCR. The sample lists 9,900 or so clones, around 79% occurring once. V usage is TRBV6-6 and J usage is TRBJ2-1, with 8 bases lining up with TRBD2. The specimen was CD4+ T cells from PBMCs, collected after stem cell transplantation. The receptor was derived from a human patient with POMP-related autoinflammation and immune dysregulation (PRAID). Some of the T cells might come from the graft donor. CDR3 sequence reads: CASSPAAGAYSSSYNEQFF. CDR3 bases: TGTGCCAGCAGTCCCGCAGCGGGAGCCTATTCGAGCTCCTACAATGAGCAGTTCTTC.